The rows below give T cell receptor beta chains drawn from one sample of a study of blood T cell repertoires in COVID-19. Method: immunoSEQ multiplex PCR; TCRdb's copy keeps in-frame clones and lacks some. The sample has fewer than 250,000 clones, about 88% seen once. Source material: peripheral blood. These receptor sequences come from a woman aged 40 to 50 who had recovered from COVID-19. CDR3s include the opening cysteine and the closing phenylalanine or tryptophan. Each record gives: CDR3 protein, V gene, D gene, CDR3 length, J gene. The D gene is left open where the match is weak.

CDR3aa: CASSVERGTDTQYF; v_gene: TRBV9; d_gene: NA; len: 14; j_gene: TRBJ2-3
CDR3aa: CASIGNAYEQYF; v_gene: TRBV6-5; d_gene: NA; len: 12; j_gene: TRBJ2-7
CDR3aa: CASSLDGSLLGSYGYTF; v_gene: TRBV5-1; d_gene: NA; len: 17; j_gene: TRBJ1-2
CDR3aa: CASSFGSVEKLFF; v_gene: TRBV11-2; d_gene: NA; len: 13; j_gene: TRBJ1-4
CDR3aa: CASRQGGRANEKLFF; v_gene: TRBV19; d_gene: TRBD1; len: 15; j_gene: TRBJ1-4
CDR3aa: CASSIGTGGFYEQYF; v_gene: TRBV19; d_gene: TRBD1; len: 15; j_gene: TRBJ2-7
CDR3aa: CASTLGQGGTYEQYF; v_gene: TRBV18; d_gene: NA; len: 15; j_gene: TRBJ2-7
CDR3aa: CASELGWGGSSEQFF; v_gene: TRBV7-6; d_gene: TRBD2; len: 15; j_gene: TRBJ2-1
CDR3aa: CASRDGTGNLEQFF; v_gene: TRBV6-5; d_gene: TRBD1; len: 14; j_gene: TRBJ2-1
CDR3aa: CAISLQGEKLFF; v_gene: TRBV10-3; d_gene: NA; len: 12; j_gene: TRBJ1-4
CDR3aa: CASSRGGLLNPSYEQYF; v_gene: TRBV9; d_gene: NA; len: 17; j_gene: TRBJ2-7
CDR3aa: CASMPRGAVSTGELFF; v_gene: TRBV19; d_gene: NA; len: 16; j_gene: TRBJ2-2